One TCR beta chain is described in this entry. Its cognate antigen is unknown. The junction departs from germline at one end; a sequencing error may be responsible. These data are taken from a study of blood T cells in healthy people across ages. Overall study findings and caveats: Expanded clonotype changes were possibly confounded by unknown donor CMV status.

Sample-barcoded 5' priming and a J-beta primer mix drove a second PCR of about 6 to 12 cycles. TCRdb passed the 5' RACE reads through MiXCR, listing each CDR3 protein once. The table includes 800,000 or so distinct CDR3 sequences, around 62% detected once. The people who gave samples were healthy Caucasians from Russia, aged 6 to 90. CDR3 length: 15 amino acids. The V gene's germline CDR1 is SGDLS and CDR2 YYNGEE. Sequencing was performed on blood. This receptor was obtained from a man aged 25-40 years in good health. The chain links TRBV9 to TRBJ2-3; 8 bases are shared with TRBD2. CDR3 sequence: CASSVGTSGADTQYF. The DNA of the CDR3 is TGTGCCAGCAGCGTAGGAACTAGCGGAGCAGATACACAGTATTTT.